This TCR beta chain was identified during a study of T cell responses to AZD1222 COVID-19 vaccine. Regarding the study as a whole: Repertoire samples came only from after the peak T cell response. Regions 160-218 and 743-854 dominated among vaccine-associated CD4 TCRs spanning spike. As reported, nearly half of all spike-specific TCRs target variant regions that are unmutated. Clonal diversity was possibly underestimated, and white British individuals and females predominated among donors.

As for this clone: Its antigen remains unidentified.

The length of the CDR3 is 15 residues. V lost 5 bases to trimming and J lost 4 bases; unmatched junction nucleotides: 7. Germline values: CDR1 MNHEY, CDR2 SMNVEV (reference sequence). Clones were read by immunoSEQ multiplex PCR, and TCRdb kept only the in-frame ones, dropping some. The sample lists some 100,000 clones, approximately 90% seen once, with approximately 22% in the top ten. This chain connects TRBV27 to TRBJ1-4, with 7 bases aligning to TRBD1. Material: peripheral blood, obtained on day 0 of AZD1222 vaccination. The sequence came from an adult in good health. CDR3 DNA: TGTGCCAGCAGTATAACGACAGGGCTTAATGAAAAACTGTTTTTT. The encoded protein is CASSITTGLNEKLFF.